A single sample gave rise to the 28 T cell receptor beta chains below, sequenced in a study of blood T cell repertoires in COVID-19. The data were produced by immunoSEQ multiplex PCR, yet TCRdb's version contains in-frame clones alone and is incomplete. This sample yields over 300,000 clones, of which nearly 90% are seen a single time; about 6.8% belongs to the top ten. What was sequenced was peripheral blood. Every receptor here comes from a man aged 18 to 29 with active or convalescent COVID-19.

In this sample, this clone turned up once. This sequence joins TRBV7-2 and TRBJ1-1, with a tentative D call TRBD1 (5 bases). Germline assignment: CDR1 SGHTA and CDR2 FQGNSA. This CDR3 spans 12 amino acids. Trimming left V 9 bases short and J 4 bases short, with 12 bases between. In nucleotides, the CDR3 is TGTGCCAGTAACGACAGAGGCACTGAAGCTTTCTTT. The encoded protein is CASNDRGTEAFF.

The rearrangement uses TRBV2 and TRBJ1-2; 9 positions agree with TRBD1. Germline loops: CDR1 SNHLY, CDR2 FYNNEI. The V segment lost 6 bases and the J segment 7 bases; nucleotides outside the gene matches: 0. The CDR3 has 11 residues. The CDR3 reads CASRTGGGYTF. The CDR3 DNA follows: TGTGCCAGCAGGACAGGGGGTGGCTACACCTTC.

The rearrangement uses TRBV18 and TRBJ1-2, with 8 bases fitting TRBD1. The CDR3 runs 15 residues. The germline V gene has CDR1 KGHSH and CDR2 LQKENI. The V segment lost 5 bases and the J segment 8 bases; nucleotides outside the gene matches: 13. DNA for the CDR3: TGTGCCAGCTCAACCGGGACAGGAGGGTCTCAGGGCTACACCTTC. The encoded protein is CASSTGTGGSQGYTF.

The gene calls are TRBV19 and TRBJ2-1; 7 nucleotides line up with TRBD2. The CDR3 sequence is 13 residues long. With 10 bases clipped from V and 13 bases from J, the junction kept 16 bases outside the gene matches. Germline loops: CDR1 LNHDA, CDR2 SQIVND (reference sequence). The chain's CDR3 is CATKRDQVGHQFF. In DNA form, the CDR3 reads TGTGCCACCAAGCGGGACCAGGTAGGTCATCAGTTCTTC.

The chain employs TRBV27 and TRBJ2-2; 7 bases align to TRBD1. The germline V gene encodes CDR1 MNHEY and CDR2 SMNVEV (reference sequence). The CDR3 is 16 amino acids. V dropped 4 bases and J dropped 9; count of bases not matched to a gene: 14. The CDR3 DNA is TGTGCCAGCAGTTCGCGAGGTGGGACAGTTGGCCGGGAGCTGTTTTTT. This codes for CASSSRGGTVGRELFF.

This sequence joins TRBV24-1 and TRBJ2-7, with 8 positions matching TRBD1. CDR3 length: 15 amino acids. The germline V gene encodes CDR1 KGHDR and CDR2 SFDVKD. J lost 6 bases, V lost 3 bases, and 9 bases had no gene match. The CDR3, as DNA: TGTGCCACCAGTGATCCCCGGGACAGGACCATCGAGCAGTACTTC. Protein: CATSDPRDRTIEQYF.

Only one count was recorded for this clone. The chain links TRBV4-3 to TRBJ1-1; 9 nucleotides agree with TRBD1. With V trimmed by 2 bases and J by 4 bases, 2 bases remained unmatched. The germline V gene encodes CDR1 LGHNA and CDR2 YSLEER. This CDR3 contains 14 residues. The CDR3: CASSQKTGGTEAFF. In nucleotides, the CDR3 is TGCGCCAGCAGCCAAAAGACAGGGGGCACTGAAGCTTTCTTT.

This chain uses TRBV7-2 with TRBJ2-1, with 9 bases that match TRBD2. CDR1 and CDR2 from the germline V gene are SGHTA and FQGNSA. V gave up 6 bases and J gave up 6 bases; unmatched junction bases: 12. The CDR3 is 16 amino acids. This chain's CDR3 is CASRFRTSATGNEQFF. CDR3 nucleotide sequence: TGTGCCAGCAGATTCAGGACTAGCGCGACTGGCAATGAGCAGTTCTTC. Together with reference TRBV7-2 and TRBJ2-1, the CDR3 gives the full variable domain: GAGVSQSPSNKVTEKGKDVELRCDPISGHTALYWYRQSLGQGLEFLIYFQGNSAPDKSGLPSDRFSAERTGGSVSTLTIQRTQQEDSAVYLCASRFRTSATGNEQFFGPGTRLTVL.

This chain links TRBV7-3 with TRBJ2-2; D gene ambiguous. This CDR3 comprises 13 residues. Between the trimmed V and J ends, which lost 6 bases and 4 bases, there was a span of 9 bases. Germline values: CDR1 SGHTA, CDR2 FQGTGA. The CDR3 sequence is CASRHTVTGELFF. In DNA, the CDR3 is TGTGCCAGCAGACACACAGTCACCGGGGAGCTGTTTTTT.

V and J are TRBV4-3 and TRBJ2-7; D remains ambiguous. CDR1 and CDR2 (germline): LGHNA, YSLEER. V lost 0 bases and J 1 base, leaving 7 bases between the germline ends. CDR3 length: 14 residues. The DNA for the CDR3 is TGCGCCAGCAGCCAAGATTATCCGTCCTACGAGCAGTACTTC. It is translated as CASSQDYPSYEQYF.

The chain recombines TRBV28 with TRBJ1-4; TRBD1 aligns across 7 bases. The V gene end was trimmed by 8 bases and the J gene end by 5 bases; junction bases not matched to a gene: 11. CDR3 length: 15 residues. The germline CDR1 and CDR2 sequences are MDHEN and SYDVKM. The DNA for the CDR3 is TGTGCCAGCTGGGGTGCCGGGACAGAGAATGAAAAACTGTTTTTT. Protein sequence: CASWGAGTENEKLFF. Using reference TRBV28 and TRBJ1-4 for the parts outside the CDR3, the full variable domain is DVKVTQSSRYLVKRTGEKVFLECVQDMDHENMFWYRQDPGLGLRLIYFSYDVKMKEKGDIPEGYSVSREKKERFSLILESASTNQTSMYLCASWGAGTENEKLFFGSGTQLSVL.

The J gene is TRBJ1-6, the V gene TRBV28; D unclear. The CDR3 extends over 16 amino acids. V gave up 5 bases and J gave up 0 bases, with 11 bases separating them. Germline V gene lookup returns CDR1 MDHEN and CDR2 SYDVKM. DNA for the CDR3: TGTGCCAGCAGTCTTCATGCGAGCTCCTATAATTCACCCCTCCACTTT. Translating gives CASSLHASSYNSPLHF.

The rearrangement uses TRBV19 and TRBJ2-2, with a tentative D call TRBD2 (5 bases). This CDR3 contains 15 residues. The ends were cut back, 1 base at V and 5 bases at J, with 11 bases in the middle. CDR1 LNHDA and CDR2 SQIVND come from the germline V gene (reference sequence). CDR3: CASSIAPSGTGELFF. The CDR3 DNA is TGTGCCAGTAGTATAGCCCCATCGGGGACCGGGGAGCTGTTTTTT.

This clone was observed a few times. CDR3 DNA sequence: TGTGCCAGCAAGCCTAATCGACACCCAGGGGAGCTGTTTTTT. It encodes CASKPNRHPGELFF. The chain links TRBV28 to TRBJ2-2; D not certain. V gave up 7 bases and J gave up 8 bases, with 17 bases separating them. The CDR3 is 14 residues long. Germline V gene lookup returns CDR1 MDHEN and CDR2 SYDVKM.

The chain combines TRBV29-1 with TRBJ2-7, with TRBD2 identical over 7 bases. CDR3 length equals 14 residues. Germline lookup yields CDR1 SQVTM and CDR2 ANQGSEA. J gave up 0 bases and V 6 bases, and 8 bases lay outside the gene matches. DNA for the CDR3: TGCAGCGTGAGAGGCGGGAGAAGCTCCTACGAGCAGTACTTC. It yields the protein CSVRGGRSSYEQYF.

The genes are TRBV2 and TRBJ2-7; perhaps TRBD1 as D (5 bases). The CDR3 sequence is 12 residues long. Germline loops: CDR1 SNHLY, CDR2 FYNNEI. Deletions cut 4 bases from V and 5 bases from J, with 9 bases between. CDR3 nucleotides: TGTGCCAGCAGTGGCAGGGTCAACGAGCAGTACTTC. Amino acid sequence: CASSGRVNEQYF.

The genes are TRBV7-6 and TRBJ2-5; D ambiguous. Trimming removed 4 bases from V and 7 bases from J, with 7 bases in between. The CDR3 is 11 amino acids. Germline values: CDR1 SGHVS, CDR2 FNYEAQ. The DNA of the CDR3 is TGTGCCAGCAGCTCCGGCGGGACCCAGTACTTC. This gives the protein CASSSGGTQYF.

V is TRBV4-1 and J is TRBJ2-5, with D perhaps matching TRBD2 (7 bases). The ends were cut back, 4 bases at V and 3 bases at J, with 12 bases in the middle. The CDR3 length is 14 residues. Germline V gene sequence: CDR1 MGHRA, CDR2 YSYEKL. The CDR3 DNA reads TGCGCCAGCAGCCTTGGGAGGGGGAAAGAGACCCAGTACTTC. Protein: CASSLGRGKETQYF.

The chain carries TRBV5-6 and TRBJ1-3, with TRBD1 as a possible D gene (6 bases). The CDR3 extends over 12 amino acids. The V end lost 4 bases, the J end lost 9 bases, and 11 bases lay between the germline ends. Germline V gene lookup returns CDR1 SGHDT and CDR2 YYEEEE. The CDR3 DNA reads as TGTGCCAGCAGCCCTGGACAGCGCACCATATATTTT. It is translated as CASSPGQRTIYF.

The count of this clone is one. The chain couples TRBV20-1 to TRBJ1-4; possibly TRBD1 for D (5 bases). This CDR3 has 11 residues. CDR1 and CDR2 from the germline V gene are DFQATT and SNEGSKA (reference sequence). The V end was cut by 3 bases, the J end by 8 bases, with 7 bases between. CDR3: CSARGGEKLFF. The CDR3 DNA follows: TGCAGTGCTAGGGGGGGGGAAAAACTGTTTTTT.

In the case of this clone: This same CDR3 is encoded by further DNA sequences in the sample. The V call is TRBV7-2, the J call TRBJ2-5; tentative D call: TRBD2 (5 bases). Trimming stripped 5 bases from V and 4 bases from J, with 8 bases between. CDR1 is SGHTA, CDR2 FQGNSA, per germline. This CDR3 contains 12 residues. CDR3 sequence reads: CASSPGLETQYF. The CDR3 nucleotides read TGTGCCAGCAGCCCGGGATTAGAGACCCAGTACTTC.

The V call is TRBV29-1, the J call TRBJ1-1; no definite D call. CDR3 length: 17 residues. Trimming left V 4 bases short and J 0 bases short, with 21 bases between. CDR1 is SQVTM, CDR2 ANQGSEA, per germline. The CDR3 region is CSVVLIRLIPLNTEAFF. The CDR3, as DNA: TGCAGCGTTGTTCTTATCAGGTTAATACCTTTGAACACTGAAGCTTTCTTT.

This clone was counted between two and nine times. This rearrangement joins TRBV24-1 to TRBJ2-3, with 10 positions matching TRBD1. V lost 3 bases and J lost 1; bases outside the gene matches: 6. The CDR3 contains 17 residues. In germline, CDR1 is KGHDR, CDR2 SFDVKD. This chain's CDR3 is CATSDPGDRGGTDTQYF. CDR3 DNA: TGTGCCACCAGTGATCCCGGGGACAGGGGAGGCACAGATACGCAGTATTTT.

This clone was seen repeatedly, ten times or more. Other nucleotide sequences in the sample specify the same CDR3. The chain combines TRBV4-1 with TRBJ2-5; D perhaps matches TRBD1 (6 bases). The CDR3 covers 14 residues. V was cut by 2 bases and J by 5 bases, with 12 bases left in between. CDR1 and CDR2 (germline): MGHRA, YSYEKL. DNA of the CDR3: TGCGCCAGCAGCCAAACAGGGAGTAGGGAGACCCAGTACTTC. Protein product: CASSQTGSRETQYF.

V and J are TRBV19 and TRBJ1-5; a weak D match, TRBD1 (6 bases). CDR1 and CDR2 from the germline V gene are LNHDA and SQIVND (reference sequence). V lost 5 bases and J 1 base, leaving 9 bases between the germline ends. The CDR3 length is 14 residues. The CDR3 is CASSDDRSNQPQHF. The CDR3 DNA reads as TGTGCCAGTAGTGACGACAGGAGCAATCAGCCCCAGCATTTT.

The gene calls are TRBV28 and TRBJ2-7, with 12 bases aligning to TRBD2. Trimming removed 2 bases from V and 4 bases from J; junction bases left unmatched: 15. This CDR3 is built from 19 residues. Looked up from germline, CDR1 is MDHEN and CDR2 is SYDVKM. The CDR3, as DNA: TGTGCCAGCAGTTTACCTCCCCCTCCCGCGACTAGCGGGAGATACGAGCAGTACTTC. Amino acid sequence: CASSLPPPPATSGRYEQYF.

The CDR3 bases are TGCGCCAGCAGCCACAGGGAGCACTACGAGCAGTACTTC. Translation: CASSHREHYEQYF. This sequence joins TRBV5-1 and TRBJ2-7, with D possibly being TRBD1 (6 bases). This CDR3 has 13 residues. V gave up 4 bases and J gave up 3 bases, with 11 bases separating them. From germline, CDR1 is SGHRS and CDR2 YFSETQ.

The chain is built from TRBV5-1 and TRBJ2-3; 11 bases agree with TRBD2. This CDR3 is built from 17 residues. The V segment lost 4 bases and the J segment 2 bases; nucleotides outside the gene matches: 9. Germline V gene data show CDR1 as SGHRS and CDR2 as YFSETQ. CDR3 residues: CASSQGLAGGTTDTQYF. The CDR3 DNA sequence: TGCGCCAGCAGCCAGGGGCTAGCGGGGGGTACCACAGATACGCAGTATTTT.